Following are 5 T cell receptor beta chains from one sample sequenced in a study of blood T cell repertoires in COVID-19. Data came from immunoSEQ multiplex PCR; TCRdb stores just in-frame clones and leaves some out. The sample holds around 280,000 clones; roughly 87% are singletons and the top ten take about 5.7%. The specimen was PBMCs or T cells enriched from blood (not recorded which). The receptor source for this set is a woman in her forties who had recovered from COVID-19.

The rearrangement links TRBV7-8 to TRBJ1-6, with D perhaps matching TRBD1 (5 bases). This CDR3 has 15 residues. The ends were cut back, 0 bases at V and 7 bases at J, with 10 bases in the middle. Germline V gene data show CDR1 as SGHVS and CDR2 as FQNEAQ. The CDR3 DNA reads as TGTGCCAGCAGCTTAGCCTCAGGGCAGAATTCACCCCTCCACTTT. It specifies CASSLASGQNSPLHF.

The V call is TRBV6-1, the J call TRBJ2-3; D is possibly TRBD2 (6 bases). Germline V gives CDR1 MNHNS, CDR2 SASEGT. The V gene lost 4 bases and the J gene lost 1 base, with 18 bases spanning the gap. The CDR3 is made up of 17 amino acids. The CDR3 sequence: CASSGQPLAHGTDTQYF. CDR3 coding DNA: TGTGCCAGCAGTGGACAGCCCCTAGCGCACGGCACAGATACGCAGTATTTT.

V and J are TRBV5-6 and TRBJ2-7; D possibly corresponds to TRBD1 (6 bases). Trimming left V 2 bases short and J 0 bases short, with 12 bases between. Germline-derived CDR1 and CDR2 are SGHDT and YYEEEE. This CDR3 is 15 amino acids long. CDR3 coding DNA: TGTGCCAGCAGCTTTATCCAGACAGGCTCCTACGAGCAGTACTTC. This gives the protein CASSFIQTGSYEQYF. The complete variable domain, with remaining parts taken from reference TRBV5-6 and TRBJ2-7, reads DAGVTQSPTHLIKTRGQQVTLRCSPKSGHDTVSWYQQALGQGPQFIFQYYEEEERQRGNFPDRFSGHQFPNYSSELNVNALLLGDSALYLCASSFIQTGSYEQYFGPGTRLTVT.

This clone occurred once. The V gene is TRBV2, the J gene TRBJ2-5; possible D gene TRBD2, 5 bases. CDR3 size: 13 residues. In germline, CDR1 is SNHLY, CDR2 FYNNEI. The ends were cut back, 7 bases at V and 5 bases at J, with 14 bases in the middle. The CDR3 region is CASISVPGETQYF. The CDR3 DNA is TGTGCCAGCATTAGCGTCCCGGGTGAGACCCAGTACTTC.

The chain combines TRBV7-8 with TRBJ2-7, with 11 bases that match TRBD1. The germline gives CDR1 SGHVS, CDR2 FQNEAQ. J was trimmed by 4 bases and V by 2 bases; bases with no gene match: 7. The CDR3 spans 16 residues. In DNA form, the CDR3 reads TGTGCCAGCAGCTTAATGGGGACAGGGGGTGGGTACGAGCAGTACTTC. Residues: CASSLMGTGGGYEQYF. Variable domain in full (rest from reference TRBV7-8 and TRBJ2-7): GAGVSQSPRYKVAKRGQDVALRCDPISGHVSLFWYQQALGQGPEFLTYFQNEAQLDKSGLPSDRFFAERPEGSVSTLKIQRTQQEDSAVYLCASSLMGTGGGYEQYFGPGTRLTVT.